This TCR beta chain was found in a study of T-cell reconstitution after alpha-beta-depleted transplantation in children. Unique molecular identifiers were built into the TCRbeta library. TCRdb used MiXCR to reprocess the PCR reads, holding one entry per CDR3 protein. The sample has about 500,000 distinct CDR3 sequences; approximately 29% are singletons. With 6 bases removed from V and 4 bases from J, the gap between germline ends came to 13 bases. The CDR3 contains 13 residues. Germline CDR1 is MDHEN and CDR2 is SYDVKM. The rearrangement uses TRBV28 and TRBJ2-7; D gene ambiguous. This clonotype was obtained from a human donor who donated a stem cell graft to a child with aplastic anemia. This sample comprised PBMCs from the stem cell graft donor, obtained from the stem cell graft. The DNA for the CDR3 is TGTGCCAGCAGGGGCGCCCCCCGGTACGAGCAGTACTTC. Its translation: CASRGAPRYEQYF.